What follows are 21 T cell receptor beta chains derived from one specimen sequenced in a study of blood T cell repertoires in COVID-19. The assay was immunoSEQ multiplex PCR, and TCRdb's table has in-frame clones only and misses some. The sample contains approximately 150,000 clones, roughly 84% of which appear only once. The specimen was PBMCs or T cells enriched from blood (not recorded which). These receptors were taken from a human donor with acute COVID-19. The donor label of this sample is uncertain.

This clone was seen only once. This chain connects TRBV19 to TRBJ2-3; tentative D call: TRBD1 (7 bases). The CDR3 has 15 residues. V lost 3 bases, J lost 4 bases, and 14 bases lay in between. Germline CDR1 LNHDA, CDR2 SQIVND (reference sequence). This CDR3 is CASSMVEGAADTQYF. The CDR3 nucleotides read TGTGCCAGTAGTATGGTGGAGGGGGCTGCAGATACGCAGTATTTT.

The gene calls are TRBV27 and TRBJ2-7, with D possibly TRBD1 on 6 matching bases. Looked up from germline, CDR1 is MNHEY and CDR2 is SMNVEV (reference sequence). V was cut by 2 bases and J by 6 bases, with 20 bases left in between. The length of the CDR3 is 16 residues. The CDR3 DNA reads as TGTGCCAGCAGTTTAGCCAGGACAGTCCGTAAAACCGAGCAGTACTTC. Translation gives CASSLARTVRKTEQYF.

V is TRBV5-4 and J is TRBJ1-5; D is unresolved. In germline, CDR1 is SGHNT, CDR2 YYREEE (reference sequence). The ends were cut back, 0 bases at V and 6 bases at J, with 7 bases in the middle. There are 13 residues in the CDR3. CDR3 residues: CASSLGPGQPQHF. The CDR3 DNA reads TGTGCCAGCAGCTTGGGCCCGGGTCAGCCCCAGCATTTT.

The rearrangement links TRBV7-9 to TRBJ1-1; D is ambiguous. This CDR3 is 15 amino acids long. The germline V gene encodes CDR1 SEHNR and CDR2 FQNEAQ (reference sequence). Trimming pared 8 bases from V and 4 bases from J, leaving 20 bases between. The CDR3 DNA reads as TGTGCCAGCCAACCTGTGGAGGGAAAGGGCACTGAAGCTTTCTTT. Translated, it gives CASQPVEGKGTEAFF.

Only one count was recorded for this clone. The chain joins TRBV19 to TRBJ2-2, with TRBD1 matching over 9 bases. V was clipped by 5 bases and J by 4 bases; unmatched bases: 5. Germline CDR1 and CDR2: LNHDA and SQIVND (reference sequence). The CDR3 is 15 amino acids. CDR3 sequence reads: CASSPGQGRTGELFF. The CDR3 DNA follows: TGTGCCAGTAGTCCCGGACAGGGGCGCACCGGGGAGCTGTTTTTT.

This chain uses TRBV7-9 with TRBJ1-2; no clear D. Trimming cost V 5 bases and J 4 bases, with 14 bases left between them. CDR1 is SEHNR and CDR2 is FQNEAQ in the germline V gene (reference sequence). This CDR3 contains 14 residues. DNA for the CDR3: TGTGCCAGCAGCCCCGGGATAAACTCCTATGGCTACACCTTC. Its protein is CASSPGINSYGYTF.

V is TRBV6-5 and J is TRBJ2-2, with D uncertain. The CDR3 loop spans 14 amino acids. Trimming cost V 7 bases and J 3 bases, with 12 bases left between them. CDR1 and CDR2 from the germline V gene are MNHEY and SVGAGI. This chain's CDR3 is CASNGRFYTGELFF. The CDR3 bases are TGTGCCAGCAATGGCAGATTTTACACCGGGGAGCTGTTTTTT.

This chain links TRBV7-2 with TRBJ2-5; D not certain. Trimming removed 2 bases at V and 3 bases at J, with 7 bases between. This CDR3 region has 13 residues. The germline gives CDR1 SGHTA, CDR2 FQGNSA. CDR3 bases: TGTGCCAGCAGCTTAATCCGGGAAGAGACCCAGTACTTC. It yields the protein CASSLIREETQYF.

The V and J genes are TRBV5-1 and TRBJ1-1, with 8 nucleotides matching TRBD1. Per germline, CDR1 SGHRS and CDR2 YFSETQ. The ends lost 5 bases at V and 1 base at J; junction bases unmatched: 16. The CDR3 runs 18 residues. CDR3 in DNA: TGCGCCAGCAGAAATGCCGGGGCAGGGGGCGGGAGGAACACTGAAGCTTTCTTT. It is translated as CASRNAGAGGGRNTEAFF.

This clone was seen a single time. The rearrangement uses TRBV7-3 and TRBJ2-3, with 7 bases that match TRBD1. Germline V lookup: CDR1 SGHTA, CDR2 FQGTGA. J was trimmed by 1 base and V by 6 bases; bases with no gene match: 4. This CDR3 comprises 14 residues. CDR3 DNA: TGTGCCAGCAGGCCAACAGGGGGCACAGATACGCAGTATTTT. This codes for CASRPTGGTDTQYF.

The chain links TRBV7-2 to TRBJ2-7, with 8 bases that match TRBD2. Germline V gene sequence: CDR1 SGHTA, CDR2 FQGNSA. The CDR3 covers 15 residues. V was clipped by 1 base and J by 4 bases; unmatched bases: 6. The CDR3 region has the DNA TGTGCCAGCAGCTTAGGAGTTAGCGGGGCGTACGAGCAGTACTTC. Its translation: CASSLGVSGAYEQYF.

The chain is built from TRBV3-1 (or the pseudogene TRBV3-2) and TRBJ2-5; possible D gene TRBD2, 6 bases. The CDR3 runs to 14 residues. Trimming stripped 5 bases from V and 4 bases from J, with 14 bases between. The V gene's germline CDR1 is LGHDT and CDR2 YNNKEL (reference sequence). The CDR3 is CASSKGGAGETQYF. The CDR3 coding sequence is TGTGCCAGCAGCAAGGGCGGGGCTGGAGAGACCCAGTACTTC.

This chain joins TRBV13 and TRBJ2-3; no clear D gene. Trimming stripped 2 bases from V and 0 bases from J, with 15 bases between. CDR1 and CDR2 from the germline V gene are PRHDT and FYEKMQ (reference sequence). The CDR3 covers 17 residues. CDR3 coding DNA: TGTGCCAGCAGCTTATACCTCCCCACCACTAGCACAGATACGCAGTATTTT. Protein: CASSLYLPTTSTDTQYF.

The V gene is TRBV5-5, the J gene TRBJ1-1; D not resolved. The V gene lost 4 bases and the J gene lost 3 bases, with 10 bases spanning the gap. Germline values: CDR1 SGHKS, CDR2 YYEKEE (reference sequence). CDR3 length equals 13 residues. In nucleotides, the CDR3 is TGTGCCAGCAGCCTGGGCCCGGACACTGAAGCTTTCTTT. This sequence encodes CASSLGPDTEAFF.

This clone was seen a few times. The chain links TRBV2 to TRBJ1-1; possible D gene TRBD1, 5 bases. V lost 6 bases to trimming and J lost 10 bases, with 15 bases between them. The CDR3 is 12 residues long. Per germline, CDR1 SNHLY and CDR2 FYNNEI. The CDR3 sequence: CASRATGDRAFF. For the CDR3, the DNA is TGTGCCAGCAGGGCCACGGGGGATCGAGCTTTCTTT.

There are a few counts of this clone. Here the CDR3 DNA reads TGTGCCAGTAGTGCCGGACAGGGCGATGCGGCTTTCTTT. Translating gives CASSAGQGDAAFF. J is TRBJ1-1 and V is TRBV19; 8 bases line up with TRBD1. CDR1 is LNHDA and CDR2 is SQIVND in the germline V gene (reference sequence). The junction had 10 bases not matched to a gene; V was cut back by 5 bases and J by 11 bases. The CDR3 is 13 amino acids. The full variable domain, its missing parts supplied by reference TRBV19 and TRBJ1-1, is DGGITQSPKYLFRKEGQNVTLSCEQNLNHDAMYWYRQDPGQGLRLIYYSQIVNDFQKGDIAEGYSVSREKKESFPLTVTSAQKNPTAFYLCASSAGQGDAAFFGQGTRLTVV.

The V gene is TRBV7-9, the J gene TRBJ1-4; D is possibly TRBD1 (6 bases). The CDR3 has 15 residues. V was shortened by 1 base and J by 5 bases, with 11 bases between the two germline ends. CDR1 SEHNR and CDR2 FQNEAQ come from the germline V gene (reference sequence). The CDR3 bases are TGTGCCAGCAGCTTAGGTGTAGGGGGAAATGAAAAACTGTTTTTT. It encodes CASSLGVGGNEKLFF.

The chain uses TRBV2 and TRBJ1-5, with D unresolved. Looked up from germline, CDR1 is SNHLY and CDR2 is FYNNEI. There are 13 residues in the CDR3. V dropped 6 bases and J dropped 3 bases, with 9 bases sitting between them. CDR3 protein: CASRFRSNQPQHF. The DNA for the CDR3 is TGTGCCAGCAGATTCCGGTCCAATCAGCCCCAGCATTTT.

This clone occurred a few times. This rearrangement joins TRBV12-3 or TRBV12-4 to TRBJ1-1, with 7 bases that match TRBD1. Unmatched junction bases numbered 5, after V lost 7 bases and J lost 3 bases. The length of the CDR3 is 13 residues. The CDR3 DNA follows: TGTGCCAGCATCTCGACAGGGTACACTGAAGCTTTCTTT. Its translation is CASISTGYTEAFF.

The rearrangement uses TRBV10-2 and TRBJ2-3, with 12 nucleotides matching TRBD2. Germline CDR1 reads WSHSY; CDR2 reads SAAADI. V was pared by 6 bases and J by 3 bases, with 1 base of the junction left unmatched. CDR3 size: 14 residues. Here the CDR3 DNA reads TGCGCCAGCAGCCTAGCGGGGGGGACAGATACGCAGTATTTT. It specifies CASSLAGGTDTQYF.

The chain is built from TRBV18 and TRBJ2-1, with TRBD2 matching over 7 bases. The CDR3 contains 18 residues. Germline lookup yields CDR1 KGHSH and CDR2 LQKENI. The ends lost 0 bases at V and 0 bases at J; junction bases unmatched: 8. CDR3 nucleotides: TGTGCCAGCTCACCACCTAGGATGGGGGGGATCTCCTACAATGAGCAGTTCTTC. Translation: CASSPPRMGGISYNEQFF.